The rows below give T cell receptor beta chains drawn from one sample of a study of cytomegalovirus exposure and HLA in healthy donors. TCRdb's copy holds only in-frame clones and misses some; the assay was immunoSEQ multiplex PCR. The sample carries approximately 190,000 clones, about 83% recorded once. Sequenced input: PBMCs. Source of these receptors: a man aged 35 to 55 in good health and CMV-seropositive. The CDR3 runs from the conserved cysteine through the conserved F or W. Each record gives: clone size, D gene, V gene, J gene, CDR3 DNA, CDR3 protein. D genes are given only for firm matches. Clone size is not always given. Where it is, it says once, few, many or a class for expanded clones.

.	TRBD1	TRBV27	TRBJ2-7	TGTGCCAGCAGCCCCCGGACAGGGGGCGACGAGCAGTACTTC	CASSPRTGGDEQYF
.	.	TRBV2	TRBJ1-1	TGTGCCAGCAGTGTTGCGGCAGGGGTGGTAACTGAAGCTTTCTTT	CASSVAAGVVTEAFF
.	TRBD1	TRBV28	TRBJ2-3	TGTGCCAGCAGTTCAACTGGGACAGGATTGAATACGCAGTATTTT	CASSSTGTGLNTQYF
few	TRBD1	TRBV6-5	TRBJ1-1	TGTGCCAGCAGTAGGACAGGGGGCAACACTGAAGCTTTCTTT	CASSRTGGNTEAFF
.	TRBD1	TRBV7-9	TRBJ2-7	TGTGCCAGCAGCCCAACAGGGGGGAGGCAGTACTTC	CASSPTGGRQYF
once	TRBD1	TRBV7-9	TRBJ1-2	TGTGCCAGCAGCTTACGAAGGGGGACAGCGATTTATGGCTACACCTTC	CASSLRRGTAIYGYTF
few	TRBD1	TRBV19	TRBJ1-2	TGTGCCAGTAGCTGGGACAGGGCTAACTATGGCTACACCTTC	CASSWDRANYGYTF
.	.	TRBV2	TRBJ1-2	TGTGCCAGCAGTGAAGGGACAGTCTATGGCTACACCTTC	CASSEGTVYGYTF
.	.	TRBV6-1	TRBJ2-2	TGTGCCAGCAGTGAGCAGCGGAGAAAGACCGGGGAGCTGTTTTTT	CASSEQRRKTGELFF
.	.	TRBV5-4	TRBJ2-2	TGTGCCAGCAGCCCACTAGACACGAACACCGGGGAGCTGTTTTTT	CASSPLDTNTGELFF
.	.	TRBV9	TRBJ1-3	TGTGCCAGCAGCGTCGGGTTCCTACTCGGCTCTGGAAACACCATATATTTT	CASSVGFLLGSGNTIYF
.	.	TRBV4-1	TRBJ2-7	TGCGCCAGCAGCCAGGGAGGCAAAAACTACGAGCAGTACTTC	CASSQGGKNYEQYF
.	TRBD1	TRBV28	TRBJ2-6	TGTGCCAGCAGTTTCGGGACAGGGTTCTCTGGGGCCAACGTCCCGACTTTC	CASSFGTGFSGANVPTF
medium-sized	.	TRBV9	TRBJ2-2	TGTGCCAGCAGCGTTAACACCGCCACCGGGGAGCTGTTTTTT	CASSVNTATGELFF
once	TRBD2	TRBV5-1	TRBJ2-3	TGCGCCAGCAGCCGGGGACTAGCGGACCGCACAGATACGCAGTATTTT	CASSRGLADRTDTQYF
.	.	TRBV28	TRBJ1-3	TGTGCCACCCTCCCGGCCAGGCGAAACACCATATATTTT	CATLPARRNTIYF
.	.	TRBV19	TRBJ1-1	TGTGCCAGTAGTACACCGGGAATGAACACTGAAGCTTTCTTT	CASSTPGMNTEAFF
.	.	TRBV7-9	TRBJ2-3	TGTGCCAGCAGCTGGGACACTAACACAGATACGCAGTATTTT	CASSWDTNTDTQYF
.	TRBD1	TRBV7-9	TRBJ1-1	TGTGCCAGCAGCTTTGGACAGGGAGGGGGTGACACTGAAGCTTTCTTT	CASSFGQGGGDTEAFF
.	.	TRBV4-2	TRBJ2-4	TGTGCCAGCAGCCAAGAGACAGCTACGGTCATTCAGTACTTC	CASSQETATVIQYF
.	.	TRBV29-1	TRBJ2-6	TGCAGCGTTGTGGAACGGGCAGACTCTGGGGCCAACGGCCTGACTTTC	CSVVERADSGANGLTF
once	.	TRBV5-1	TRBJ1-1	TGCGCCAGCAGCTTGGATGGGAGACCGAACACTGAAGCTTTCTTT	CASSLDGRPNTEAFF
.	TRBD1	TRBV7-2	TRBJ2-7	TGTGCCAGCAGCCCCCTGACAGGGGGAACCTACGAGCAGTACTTC	CASSPLTGGTYEQYF
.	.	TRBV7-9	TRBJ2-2	TGTGCCAGCAGCTTAGGAGTACCAGCTAGGACCGGGGAGCTGTTTTTT	CASSLGVPARTGELFF
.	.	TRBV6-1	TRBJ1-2	TGTGCCAGCAGTGAAGATAAATTCAGGGGAGCGAGTTATGGCTACACCTTC	CASSEDKFRGASYGYTF
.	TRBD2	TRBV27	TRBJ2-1	TGTGCCAGCAGTCCGATAAGACTAGCGGGAGACCACAATGAGCAGTTCTTC	CASSPIRLAGDHNEQFF
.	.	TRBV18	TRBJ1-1	TGTGCCAGCTCACCCCAGGTGAACACTGAAGCTTTCTTT	CASSPQVNTEAFF
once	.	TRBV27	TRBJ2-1	TGTGCCAGCCGGGTACCCGGAGTGGCTGAGCAGTTCTTC	CASRVPGVAEQFF
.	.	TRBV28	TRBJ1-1	TGTGCCAGCAGCGCGGGACGTGGGGTTGAAGCTTTCTTT	CASSAGRGVEAFF
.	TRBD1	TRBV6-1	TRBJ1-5	TGTGCCAGCAGCTATGACAGGGGAAGCAATCAGCCCCAGCATTTT	CASSYDRGSNQPQHF
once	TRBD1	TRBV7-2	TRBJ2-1	TGTGCCAGCAGCTTAAGAGGGGGCCTTGAGCAGTTCTTC	CASSLRGGLEQFF
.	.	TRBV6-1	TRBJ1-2	TGTGCCAGCAGTGATCAGGACTACTATGGCTACACCTTC	CASSDQDYYGYTF
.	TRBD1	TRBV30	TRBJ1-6	TGTGCCTGGAGTTGGACAGGGGGCCTACTAGTTTCACCCCTCCACTTT	CAWSWTGGLLVSPLHF
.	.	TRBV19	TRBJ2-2	TGTGCCAGTAGTATGCGGGAAAGAAGGTCCGGGGAGCTGTTTTTT	CASSMRERRSGELFF
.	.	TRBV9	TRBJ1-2	TGTGCCAGCAGCGTTCAAAGACAGATCGACGGCTACACCTTC	CASSVQRQIDGYTF
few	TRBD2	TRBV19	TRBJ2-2	TGTGCCAGTAGTATCAAGGCACTCGGACTAGCGGGAGGAAATGGGACCGGGGAGCTGTTTTTT	CASSIKALGLAGGNGTGELFF
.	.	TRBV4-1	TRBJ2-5	TGCGCCAGCAGCCGTGCAGGGGCCGGAGAGACCCAGTACTTC	CASSRAGAGETQYF
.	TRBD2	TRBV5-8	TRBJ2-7	TGTGCCAGCAGCTTGCTAGCGGGAAGCACCTACGAGCAGTACTTC	CASSLLAGSTYEQYF
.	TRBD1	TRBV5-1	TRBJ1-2	TGCGCCAGCAGCCCTGACAGGGTAGGCTACACCTTC	CASSPDRVGYTF
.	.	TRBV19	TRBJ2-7	TGTGCCAGTAGTTCCCGAGGGGCGGGGTTGCTGCACTTC	CASSSRGAGLLHF
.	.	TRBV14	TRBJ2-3	TGTGCCAGCAGCCAAGTCCAGAATACGCAGTATTTT	CASSQVQNTQYF
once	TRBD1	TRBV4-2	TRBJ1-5	TGTGCCAGCAGCACCCACAGGGGCCTCAAGACACAACATAGCAATCAGCCCCAGCATTTT	CASSTHRGLKTQHSNQPQHF
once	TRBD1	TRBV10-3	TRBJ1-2	TGTGCCATCAGTGAGTTCGGACAGGTTGGCTACACCTTC	CAISEFGQVGYTF
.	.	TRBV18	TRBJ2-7	TGTGCCAGCTCTTCGAGCTCCTACGAGCAGTACTTC	CASSSSSYEQYF
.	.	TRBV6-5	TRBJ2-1	TGTGCCAGCAGTCCAGCCGGGACTGAGTACAATGAGCAGTTCTTC	CASSPAGTEYNEQFF
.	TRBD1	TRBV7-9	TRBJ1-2	TGTTCCAGCGCAAAGGGGGCGGGGTTCGATGGCTACACCTTC	CSSAKGAGFDGYTF
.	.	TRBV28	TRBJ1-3	TGTGCCAGCAGTTTAACCGATATAGGGAGCTCTGGAAACACCATATATTTT	CASSLTDIGSSGNTIYF
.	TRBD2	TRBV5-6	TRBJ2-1	TGTGCCAGCAGCTTTAGGTTAGCGGGAGTGAGCTCCTACAATGAGCAGTTCTTC	CASSFRLAGVSSYNEQFF
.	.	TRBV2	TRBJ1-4	TGTGCCAGCAGTGAGCGACAGACAACTAATGAAAAACTGTTTTTT	CASSERQTTNEKLFF
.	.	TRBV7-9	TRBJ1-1	TGTGCCAGCTCCTCAGACAGGAACACTGAAGCTTTCTTT	CASSSDRNTEAFF
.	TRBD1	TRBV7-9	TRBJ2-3	TGTTCCAGCAGCCCGCAGGGACAGCGCACAGATACGCAGTATTTT	CSSSPQGQRTDTQYF
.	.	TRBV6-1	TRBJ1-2	TGTGCCAGCAGCCCGACGCGGTTCTATGGCTACACCTTC	CASSPTRFYGYTF
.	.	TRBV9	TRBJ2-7	TGTGCCAGCAGCCCTATCGGGACTGCAGACTACGAGCAGTACTTC	CASSPIGTADYEQYF
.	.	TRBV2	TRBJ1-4	TGTGCCAGCAATGCGCGAGGGGAAAAACTGTTTTTT	CASNARGEKLFF
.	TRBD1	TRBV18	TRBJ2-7	TGTGCTAGCTCACCGTCCAGGACAGGGGGCAACGAGCAGTACTTC	CASSPSRTGGNEQYF